The clone carrying this T cell receptor (beta chain) was recorded a few times. Its antigen is undetermined. Donors showed nominal health when sampled, although they likely had unrecorded immune exposures. V gave up 5 bases and J gave up 5 bases, with 9 bases separating them. CDR1 and CDR2 (germline): LNHDA, SQIVND (reference sequence). CDR3 length: 12 amino acids. Both 60 Vbeta primers and 13 Jbeta primers went into the PCR. Here immunoSEQ multiplex PCR was the method, and the copy in TCRdb shows in-frame clones only, minus some. The table records some 54,000 clones, around 66% of them present only once. This record belongs to a study of cytomegalovirus exposure and HLA in healthy donors. General study points: Per published accounts, TCR beta sequences correctly predicted the HLA-A and HLA-B alleles of most subjects. Across donors, most TCRs were seen rarely, yet some public ones were widespread. In vitro assays verified that three CMV-associated chains recognized CMV antigens specifically.

This sequence was found in a man between 18 and 35 years old in good health and CMV-seronegative. Sequenced input: PBMCs. This sequence joins TRBV19 and TRBJ2-5; possible D gene TRBD2, 5 bases. The CDR3 protein is CASSLTGETQYF. The CDR3, as DNA: TGTGCCAGTAGTTTAACGGGGGAGACCCAGTACTTC.